The sequence of this T cell receptor (beta chain) was determined in a study of blood T cell repertoires in COVID-19. Study information: The origin of the acute and convalescent COVID-19 samples was the United States, Italy and Spain.

The repertoire was sequenced with immunoSEQ multiplex PCR; TCRdb's copy has only in-frame clones and lacks some. Counted here are about 330,000 clones, more than 75% occurring once; the ten biggest clones make up around 1.5%. The CDR3 has 13 residues. The germline V gene has CDR1 SGHNT and CDR2 YYREEE (reference sequence). The V end lost 0 bases, the J end lost 4 bases, and 5 bases lay between the germline ends. The receptor comes from a woman aged 50 to 65 with acute or convalescent COVID-19. The V and J genes are TRBV5-4 and TRBJ1-3; no clear D gene. Sequenced input: peripheral blood. Here the CDR3 reads CASSLDIGNTIYF. DNA for the CDR3: TGTGCCAGCAGCTTGGATATCGGAAACACCATATATTTT.